This is a list of T cell receptor beta chains from one sample in a study of blood T cell repertoires in COVID-19. TCRdb's copy holds only in-frame clones and misses some; the assay was immunoSEQ multiplex PCR. Found here are about 270,000 clones, 85% to 90% of them singletons; the top ten hold 10% to 15%. The sample comprised peripheral blood. The receptors were gathered from a woman aged 30 to 39 with COVID-19, enrolled during active disease. Each CDR3 is given with its conserved first and last residue. A D gene is named only where the DNA matches it firmly. Only part of the rows carry a size: once, few, many, or a class if the clone is expanded.

cdr3_aa cdr3_nt clone_size v_call d_call j_call
CAKSPNRVSPTTNEKLFF TGTGCCAAAAGCCCTAACAGGGTGTCCCCCACAACTAATGAAAAACTGTTTTTT once TRBV6-8 . TRBJ1-4
CASSQPTKDREKANYGYTF TGTGCCAGCAGCCAACCAACCAAAGACAGGGAGAAGGCTAACTATGGCTACACCTTC . TRBV3-1/TRBV3-2 TRBD1 TRBJ1-2
CASSQFRDSNEQFF TGCGCCAGCAGCCAGTTCCGGGACTCGAATGAGCAGTTCTTC . TRBV4-1 . TRBJ2-1
CATSRDKYRGPGEQYF TGTGCCACCAGCAGAGATAAATACAGGGGGCCAGGCGAGCAGTACTTC few TRBV15 TRBD1 TRBJ2-7
CASSLRDSYSYEQYF TGTGCCAGCAGTTTACGAGACTCCTACTCCTACGAGCAGTACTTC . TRBV28 . TRBJ2-7
CSVEDLVGLAGGQDEQFF TGCAGCGTTGAAGATCTTGTGGGACTAGCGGGGGGCCAAGATGAGCAGTTCTTC . TRBV29-1 TRBD2 TRBJ2-1
CASNVGAGNQPQHF TGTGCCAGTAATGTTGGGGCTGGCAATCAGCCCCAGCATTTT . TRBV19 . TRBJ1-5
CASSFQQGSYGYTF TGTGCCAGCAGCTTTCAACAGGGGTCCTATGGCTACACCTTC . TRBV5-8 TRBD1 TRBJ1-2
CASRVGAQPQHF TGTGCCAGCAGAGTAGGGGCTCAGCCCCAGCATTTT . TRBV28 . TRBJ1-5
CATSRGRTPNGELFF TGTGCCACCAGCAGAGGCCGGACACCGAACGGGGAGCTGTTTTTT once TRBV15 . TRBJ2-2
CASQGGGSYEQYF TGTGCCAGCCAGGGCGGGGGATCCTACGAGCAGTACTTC . TRBV19 TRBD2 TRBJ2-7
CASRRGQGTNTEAFF TGTGCCAGTAGGCGGGGACAGGGGACGAACACTGAAGCTTTCTTT . TRBV19 TRBD1 TRBJ1-1
CASSQVAGGSDTQYF TGCGCCAGCAGCCAAGTGGCGGGGGGTTCAGATACGCAGTATTTT . TRBV4-1 TRBD2 TRBJ2-3
CASTLTGSNYGYTF TGTGCCAGCACCTTGACAGGGTCTAACTATGGCTACACCTTC . TRBV5-5 TRBD1 TRBJ1-2
CASSPLLGGVSGNTIYF TGCGCCAGCAGCCCACTACTGGGAGGGGTGTCTGGAAACACCATATATTTT . TRBV5-1 . TRBJ1-3
CAISAPGSPSTDTQYF TGTGCCATCAGTGCCCCAGGGTCGCCTTCCACAGATACGCAGTATTTT . TRBV10-3 . TRBJ2-3
CASSSTGMNTEAFF TGTGCCAGTAGTTCGACAGGGATGAACACTGAAGCTTTCTTT . TRBV19 TRBD1 TRBJ1-1
CASSETQATDTQYF TGTGCCAGCAGTGAAACGCAAGCCACAGATACGCAGTATTTT . TRBV28 . TRBJ2-3
CASLAAAGGLTDTQYF TGTGCCAGTTTGGCCGCCGCGGGGGGCCTCACAGATACGCAGTATTTT . TRBV28 TRBD2 TRBJ2-3
CASSHRRGSRSNEQFF TGTGCCAGCAGCCACAGGCGGGGGAGCAGATCCAATGAGCAGTTCTTC . TRBV3-1/TRBV3-2 TRBD2 TRBJ2-1
CASSYFNRAGGYTF TGTGCCAGCAGTTACTTTAACAGGGCCGGCGGCTACACCTTC . TRBV6-5 . TRBJ1-2
CASSLLTGGYEQYF TGCGCCAGCAGCTTGCTGACAGGGGGCTACGAGCAGTACTTC . TRBV5-1 TRBD1 TRBJ2-7
CAGRSRDNSNSPLHF TGCGCCGGGCGGTCTAGGGACAACTCTAATTCACCCCTCCACTTT . TRBV23-1 . TRBJ1-6
CASSDLNQPQHF TGCGCCAGCAGTGACCTCAATCAGCCCCAGCATTTT . TRBV10-2 . TRBJ1-5
CASSGWTQPSGNTIYF TGTGCCAGCAGCGGCTGGACACAACCCTCTGGAAACACCATATATTTT . TRBV9 . TRBJ1-3
CASSLGGENEKLFF TGCGCCAGCAGCTTGGGAGGAGAAAATGAAAAACTGTTTTTT many TRBV5-1 . TRBJ1-4
CASSLLDSDTQYF TGCGCCAGCAGCTTGCTAGATTCAGATACGCAGTATTTT . TRBV5-1 . TRBJ2-3